One and the same sample provided the 13 T cell receptor beta chains below, sequenced in a study of blood T cell repertoires in COVID-19. Sequenced by immunoSEQ multiplex PCR; TCRdb stores in-frame clones only, minus some. The sample yields around 81,000 clones, roughly three quarters seen once. Sequencing used peripheral blood. The origin of the receptors is a human donor in a cohort sampled during active COVID-19.

V gene TRBV5-1 combines with J gene TRBJ2-7; 7 bases are shared with TRBD2. With 4 bases clipped from V and 2 bases from J, the junction kept 6 bases outside the gene matches. The CDR3 extends over 14 amino acids. From germline, CDR1 is SGHRS and CDR2 YFSETQ. The CDR3 sequence is CASSPGGLTYEQYF. The CDR3 DNA sequence: TGCGCCAGCAGCCCGGGGGGACTTACCTACGAGCAGTACTTC.

This rearrangement joins TRBV30 to TRBJ1-1; possibly TRBD1 for D (6 bases). The germline V and J ends were trimmed by 6 bases and 10 bases, with 15 bases remaining between them. This CDR3 spans 11 amino acids. Germline V gene lookup returns CDR1 GTSNPN and CDR2 SVGIG (reference sequence). The CDR3 spells CACINRDPAFF. CDR3 nucleotides: TGTGCCTGTATTAACAGGGATCCAGCTTTCTTT.

The chain has TRBV29-1 and TRBJ1-3, with D uncertain. Trimming removed 6 bases at V and 0 bases at J, with 9 bases between. Germline V gene lookup returns CDR1 SQVTM and CDR2 ANQGSEA. This CDR3 has 13 residues. Written as DNA, the CDR3 is TGCAGCGTCGTTCCTAACTCTGGAAACACCATATATTTT. Its translation is CSVVPNSGNTIYF.

J is TRBJ2-4 and V is TRBV6-2 or TRBV6-3, with a weak D call TRBD2 (6 bases). Germline CDR1 is MNHEY and CDR2 is SVGEGT. The length of the CDR3 is 14 residues. The ends were cut back, 4 bases at V and 16 bases at J, with 23 bases in the middle. This chain's CDR3 is CASSSRGREPSRYF. CDR3 in DNA: TGTGCCAGCAGTTCCCGAGGGCGGGAACCCTCGCGATACTTC.

The rearrangement joins TRBV7-2 to TRBJ2-3; 10 bases line up with TRBD2. Germline V gives CDR1 SGHTA, CDR2 FQGNSA. The junction had 2 bases not matched to a gene; V was cut back by 2 bases and J by 0 bases. The CDR3 covers 16 residues. In DNA form, the CDR3 reads TGTGCCAGCAGCTTACGACTAGCGGGTAGCACAGATACGCAGTATTTT. This gives the protein CASSLRLAGSTDTQYF.

The chain combines TRBV9 with TRBJ2-3; the D gene is possibly TRBD1 (5 bases). CDR1 and CDR2 from the germline V gene are SGDLS and YYNGEE. The ends were cut back, 0 bases at V and 1 base at J, with 9 bases in the middle. The CDR3 covers 15 residues. The CDR3 spells CASSVAGRGTDTQYF. DNA of the CDR3: TGTGCCAGCAGCGTAGCCGGCAGGGGCACAGATACGCAGTATTTT.

The chain uses TRBV9 and TRBJ1-1; maybe TRBD1 (5 bases). V lost 3 bases and J lost 1, with 13 bases in between. Germline loops: CDR1 SGDLS, CDR2 YYNGEE. The CDR3 sequence is 15 residues long. CDR3 nucleotides: TGTGCCAGCAGCGGACGCCGTGGACAGAACACTGAAGCTTTCTTT. Its protein product is CASSGRRGQNTEAFF.

This clone was seen more than once but under ten times. This chain links TRBV7-2 with TRBJ2-7; TRBD1 matches 7 bases. Trimming took 5 bases from V and 2 from J; bases not matched to a gene: 6. CDR1 is SGHTA, CDR2 FQGNSA, per germline. The CDR3 runs to 14 residues. The CDR3 sequence is CASSRAQGAYEQYV. CDR3 sequence (DNA): TGTGCCAGCAGCCGCGCGCAGGGGGCCTACGAGCAGTACGTC.

The chain joins TRBV19 to TRBJ1-3; the D gene is possibly TRBD1 (5 bases). There are 16 residues in the CDR3. V was pared by 4 bases and J by 0 bases, with 13 bases between. The germline V gene encodes CDR1 LNHDA and CDR2 SQIVND (reference sequence). CDR3 DNA: TGTGCCAGTAGTAAGTGGGGCACCAACTCTGGAAACACCATATATTTT. Protein: CASSKWGTNSGNTIYF.

The genes are TRBV19 and TRBJ2-3; D remains ambiguous. The V end lost 10 bases, the J end lost 0 bases, and 8 bases lay between the germline ends. The CDR3 loop spans 12 amino acids. CDR1 is LNHDA and CDR2 is SQIVND in the germline V gene (reference sequence). The CDR3 DNA sequence: TGTGCCACTCGGAGTAGCACAGATACGCAGTATTTT. Its protein is CATRSSTDTQYF.

The chain joins TRBV4-3 to TRBJ1-2; 8 nucleotides agree with TRBD1. CDR1 is LGHNA, CDR2 YSLEER, per germline. Trimming took 4 bases from V and 0 from J; bases not matched to a gene: 1. CDR3 size: 14 residues. CDR3 loop: CASSPGQANYGYTF. The CDR3 DNA is TGCGCCAGCAGCCCGGGACAGGCTAACTATGGCTACACCTTC.

The chain employs TRBV6-1 and TRBJ2-7; D unresolved. CDR3 size: 13 residues. Germline V gene data show CDR1 as MNHNS and CDR2 as SASEGT. V was shortened by 3 bases and J by 4 bases, with 10 bases between the two germline ends. The CDR3 is CASSEARSYEQYV. For the CDR3, the DNA is TGTGCCAGCAGTGAGGCTAGGAGTTACGAGCAGTACGTC.

The V gene is TRBV5-1, the J gene TRBJ1-2; possible D gene TRBD1, 5 bases. CDR1 and CDR2 (germline): SGHRS, YFSETQ. The V and J ends lost 4 bases and 5 bases respectively, with 12 bases between them. The CDR3 spans 13 residues. CDR3: CASSLQAEYGYTF. The CDR3 bases are TGCGCCAGCAGCCTACAGGCAGAATATGGCTACACCTTC.